This TCR beta chain was recorded in a study of chemoradiotherapy in HPV16-positive cancers. Points from the study as a whole: Non-HPV-specific T cells did not expand in tumors during treatment, whereas candidate HPV-specific clones and E7-related motifs did.

Notes on this clone: Its target is unknown.

Germline CDR1 SGDLS, CDR2 YYNGEE. This CDR3 comprises 18 residues. The germline V and J ends were trimmed by 2 bases and 3 bases, with 22 bases remaining between them. Sequencing used immunoSEQ multiplex PCR; TCRdb keeps in-frame clones, though not all of them. The sample contains some 31,000 clones, approximately 91% of which appear only once. The chain combines TRBV9 with TRBJ2-3, with a tentative D call TRBD2 (6 bases). Specimen: blood, collected from a patient who underwent chemoradiotherapy. The source is a human donor with HPV-associated anogenital cancer. Written as DNA, the CDR3 is TGTGCCAGCAGCGTCGGGACCCAGGGAGGTAGGGGTACAGATACGCAGTATTTT. Amino acid sequence: CASSVGTQGGRGTDTQYF.